The next 14 T cell receptor beta chains were all read from a single sample in a study of regulatory and conventional T cells in RAG deficiency. Clones were read by immunoSEQ multiplex PCR, and TCRdb kept only the in-frame ones, dropping some. The table lists tens of thousands of clones, 90% to 95% of them singletons, with around 0.82% in the top ten. Genomic DNA came from blood regulatory T cells gated CD4+ CD25-high CD127-low. These same data were also listed under a study on regulatory T cells. That report adds: Amplification used 52 TRBV primers and 13 TRBJ primers.

What was sequenced was Tregs sorted from blood. These receptors all stem from a human donor in good health.

This rearrangement joins TRBV6-5 to TRBJ1-5, with D unresolved. Germline V gives CDR1 MNHEY, CDR2 SVGAGI. This CDR3 has 15 residues. V was cut by 5 bases and J by 2 bases, with 13 bases left in between. The CDR3 DNA reads as TGTGCCAGCAGTATCTCCACGGGCCGCAATCAGCCCCAGCATTTT. This translates into CASSISTGRNQPQHF.

V and J are TRBV9 and TRBJ2-2, with a possible D match to TRBD1 (6 bases). The CDR3 sequence is 16 residues long. Germline values: CDR1 SGDLS, CDR2 YYNGEE. V gave up 0 bases and J gave up 4 bases, with 13 bases separating them. CDR3 nucleotide sequence: TGTGCCAGCAGCGTAGATAGGGGGTTGGGCACCGGGGAGCTGTTTTTT. It is translated as CASSVDRGLGTGELFF.

The chain carries TRBV5-1 and TRBJ2-5, with 7 bases matching TRBD2. Germline values: CDR1 SGHRS, CDR2 YFSETQ. Trimming cost V 5 bases and J 7 bases; bases outside gene matches: 5. This CDR3 comprises 12 residues. The CDR3 here is CASRGGTVTQYF. The DNA of the CDR3 is TGCGCCAGCAGGGGGGGGACCGTGACCCAGTACTTC.

The genes are TRBV6-1 and TRBJ2-3, with 7 bases fitting TRBD2. Germline V gene lookup returns CDR1 MNHNS and CDR2 SASEGT. The CDR3 is 14 residues long. With V trimmed by 8 bases and J by 1 base, 6 bases remained unmatched. CDR3 DNA: TGTGCCAGCGGAGGACTAGTTGGCACAGATACGCAGTATTTT. The encoded protein is CASGGLVGTDTQYF.

The V gene is TRBV5-6, the J gene TRBJ1-2; TRBD1 matches 11 bases. After removal of 5 bases from V and 6 bases from J, the junction contained 12 bases not matched to a gene. CDR3 size: 16 residues. Germline V gene sequence: CDR1 SGHDT, CDR2 YYEEEE. DNA of the CDR3: TGTGCCAGCAGTCATCTCCGGGACAGGGGGGTAAATGGCTACACCTTC. The encoded protein is CASSHLRDRGVNGYTF. Full variable domain (remainder filled in from reference TRBV5-6 and TRBJ1-2): DAGVTQSPTHLIKTRGQQVTLRCSPKSGHDTVSWYQQALGQGPQFIFQYYEEEERQRGNFPDRFSGHQFPNYSSELNVNALLLGDSALYLCASSHLRDRGVNGYTFGSGTRLTVV.

The chain uses TRBV5-1 and TRBJ1-1; perhaps TRBD1 as D (5 bases). The CDR3 has 15 residues. Looked up from germline, CDR1 is SGHRS and CDR2 is YFSETQ. Deletions cut 5 bases from V and 4 bases from J, with 18 bases between. This CDR3 is CASSWGPRGGTEAFF. Here the CDR3 DNA reads TGCGCCAGCAGTTGGGGCCCTCGGGGGGGCACTGAAGCTTTCTTT.

This clone was detected once. The V gene is TRBV11-1, the J gene TRBJ2-7, with a weak D call TRBD2 (5 bases). Between the trimmed V and J ends, which lost 2 bases and 0 bases, there was a span of 11 bases. The CDR3 contains 15 residues. Looked up from germline, CDR1 is SGHAT and CDR2 is FQDESV (reference sequence). Here the CDR3 reads CASSLTPRVSYEQYF. In DNA form, the CDR3 reads TGTGCCAGCAGCTTAACTCCGAGGGTCTCCTACGAGCAGTACTTC.

V and J are TRBV6-5 and TRBJ2-7, with 8 bases fitting TRBD1. V dropped 6 bases and J dropped 0; count of bases not matched to a gene: 4. In germline, CDR1 is MNHEY, CDR2 SVGAGI. The CDR3 contains 14 residues. The CDR3 is CASSRQGSSYEQYF. The DNA for the CDR3 is TGTGCCAGCAGCCGACAGGGGTCCTCCTACGAGCAGTACTTC.

V gene TRBV18 combines with J gene TRBJ2-7; no firm D call. V lost 0 bases and J 9 bases, leaving 18 bases between the germline ends. Germline V CDR1 and CDR2: KGHSH, LQKENI. The CDR3 is 15 amino acids. CDR3 nucleotide sequence: TGTGCCAGCTCACCACCGGTTGGAAACGTACGAGCGCAGTACTTC. The encoded protein is CASSPPVGNVRAQYF.

Worth noting for this clone: Different DNA sequences within this sample yield the same CDR3. The V gene is TRBV5-1, the J gene TRBJ2-5; D is unresolved. This CDR3 is 11 amino acids long. Trimming took off 1 base at V and 2 bases at J, with 0 bases between the two ends. Germline assignment: CDR1 SGHRS and CDR2 YFSETQ. CDR3: CASSLQETQYF. CDR3 sequence (DNA): TGCGCCAGCAGCTTGCAAGAGACCCAGTACTTC.

This chain links TRBV5-1 with TRBJ1-1; a weak D match, TRBD1 (6 bases). Trimming cost V 0 bases and J 4 bases, with 13 bases left between them. This CDR3 contains 15 residues. Germline V CDR1 and CDR2: SGHRS, YFSETQ. The CDR3 sequence: CASSLGQVLSTEAFF. In nucleotides, the CDR3 is TGCGCCAGCAGCTTGGGACAGGTATTATCCACTGAAGCTTTCTTT.

This rearrangement joins TRBV6-6 to TRBJ2-3; possible D gene TRBD2, 6 bases. The ends were cut back, 5 bases at V and 0 bases at J, with 12 bases in the middle. This CDR3 is built from 15 residues. The germline CDR1 and CDR2 sequences are MNHNY and SVGAGI (reference sequence). CDR3 DNA: TGTGCCAGCAGTCGGAGCGGGCTAAGCACAGATACGCAGTATTTT. Translating it yields CASSRSGLSTDTQYF.

This chain links TRBV6-7 with TRBJ1-2; a possible D gene is TRBD1 (5 bases). TRBV6-7 is labeled an ORF, and its function is uncertain. This CDR3 spans 15 amino acids. V was clipped by 1 base and J by 2 bases, with 11 bases between them. The CDR3 loop reads CASSYFRVINYGYTF. The CDR3 region has the DNA TGTGCCAGCAGTTACTTCAGGGTGATCAACTATGGCTACACCTTC.

The chain joins TRBV10-3 to TRBJ1-6, with TRBD1 matching 7 bases. V lost 3 bases and J lost 8; bases outside the gene matches: 4. The CDR3 totals 14 residues. CDR1 ENHRY and CDR2 SYGVKD come from the germline V gene. The CDR3 reads CAISEGDRYSPLHF. CDR3 sequence (DNA): TGTGCCATCAGTGAAGGGGACAGATATTCACCCCTCCACTTT.